One and the same sample provided the 17 T cell receptor beta chains below, sequenced in a study of T cell changes during pregnancy in multiple sclerosis. The method was immunoSEQ multiplex PCR; TCRdb's version includes in-frame clones alone and lacks a portion of them. This sample carries around 130,000 clones, less than 97% of them seen once, and the ten largest clones take over 0.35%. The sample in question was peripheral blood, obtained after pregnancy. The receptors were gathered from a female donor with multiple sclerosis, enrolled in a pregnancy study.

This sequence joins TRBV5-6 and TRBJ2-1, with 9 bases fitting TRBD2. The CDR3 covers 14 residues. Per the germline V gene, CDR1 is SGHDT and CDR2 is YYEEEE. V trimming: 6 bases; J trimming: 7 bases; junction bases outside the gene matches: 8. In DNA form, the CDR3 reads TGTGCCAGCACCCTGGCGGGAGGGGGGAATGAGCAGTTCTTC. Its protein product is CASTLAGGGNEQFF.

The gene calls are TRBV28 and TRBJ2-2; 7 nucleotides align to TRBD2. Unmatched junction bases numbered 2, after V lost 7 bases and J lost 6 bases. Per germline, CDR1 MDHEN and CDR2 SYDVKM. The CDR3 totals 12 residues. This chain's CDR3 is CASNGGSGELFF. The DNA for the CDR3 is TGTGCCAGCAACGGGGGGTCCGGGGAGCTGTTTTTT.

The rearrangement uses TRBV5-1 and TRBJ2-7; 7 bases are a match to TRBD1. This CDR3 is 15 amino acids long. V lost 0 bases and J lost 4; bases outside the gene matches: 7. The germline V gene encodes CDR1 SGHRS and CDR2 YFSETQ. The CDR3 loop is CASSLGQGVLYEQYF. Written as DNA, the CDR3 is TGCGCCAGCAGCTTGGGACAGGGAGTTCTATACGAGCAGTACTTC.

The chain couples TRBV5-1 to TRBJ2-7, with D tentatively TRBD1 (6 bases). This CDR3 comprises 15 residues. Germline V gives CDR1 SGHRS, CDR2 YFSETQ. Trimming shortened V by 4 bases and J by 2 bases, and 16 bases separated the two germline ends. The chain's CDR3 is CASSPDSTSTYEQYF. DNA for the CDR3: TGCGCCAGCAGCCCGGACAGCACATCGACCTACGAGCAGTACTTC.

The V gene is TRBV6-5, the J gene TRBJ2-1; D possibly corresponds to TRBD2 (5 bases). V lost 11 bases and J 3 bases, leaving 11 bases between the germline ends. This CDR3 has 12 residues. Per the germline V gene, CDR1 is MNHEY and CDR2 is SVGAGI. CDR3 DNA: TGTGCCGCGACGGGGATCTACAATGAGCAGTTCTTC. Translated, it gives CAATGIYNEQFF.

The chain combines TRBV2 with TRBJ2-7, with D perhaps matching TRBD1 (5 bases). The germline CDR1 and CDR2 sequences are SNHLY and FYNNEI. The CDR3 is 16 residues long. V was clipped by 8 bases and J by 0 bases, with 20 bases between them. The CDR3 reads CASLLEIQVTSYEQYF. In nucleotides, the CDR3 is TGTGCCAGCCTCCTCGAGATACAGGTCACCTCCTACGAGCAGTACTTC.

The V call is TRBV28, the J call TRBJ2-7; 7 bases agree with TRBD2. Germline values: CDR1 MDHEN, CDR2 SYDVKM. This CDR3 has 18 amino acids. Germline trimming cut 5 bases from V and 3 bases from J; bases unmatched to any gene: 19. CDR3 loop: CASSGPGIARERDYEQYF. For the CDR3, the DNA is TGTGCCAGCAGTGGGCCCGGGATCGCTAGAGAGCGGGACTACGAGCAGTACTTC.

The CDR3 region has the DNA TGTGCCAGCAGTTACGTTCTCGGGAGAGGCACAGATACGCAGTATTTT. It is translated as CASSYVLGRGTDTQYF. The chain combines TRBV6-6 with TRBJ2-3, with a possible D match to TRBD2 (6 bases). Trimming removed 2 bases from V and 1 base from J, with 13 bases in between. CDR1 MNHNY and CDR2 SVGAGI come from the germline V gene (reference sequence). The CDR3 length is 16 residues.

The rearrangement links TRBV9 to TRBJ1-2; 8 nucleotides line up with TRBD1. Germline CDR1 and CDR2: SGDLS and YYNGEE. The CDR3 has 17 residues. Germline trimming cut 3 bases from V and 0 bases from J; bases unmatched to any gene: 10. CDR3 sequence reads: CASSAEWGQVPNYGYTF. DNA of the CDR3: TGTGCCAGCAGCGCAGAATGGGGACAGGTACCTAACTATGGCTACACCTTC.

The chain couples TRBV7-9 to TRBJ2-7; unclear D gene. Deletions cut 2 bases from V and 5 bases from J, with 10 bases between. The CDR3 is 13 residues long. Germline loops: CDR1 SEHNR, CDR2 FQNEAQ (reference sequence). CDR3 sequence: CASSLFSEDEQYF. CDR3 DNA sequence: TGTGCCAGCAGCTTATTCTCAGAAGACGAGCAGTACTTC.

The CDR3 spells CASSEHPAEQQGTYEKLFF. CDR3 nucleotides: TGTGCCAGCAGTGAACACCCCGCCGAACAACAGGGGACATATGAAAAACTGTTTTTT. The chain links TRBV2 to TRBJ1-4, with 7 bases identical to TRBD1. The CDR3 is 19 residues long. V was pared by 2 bases and J by 6 bases, with 18 bases of the junction left unmatched. Germline CDR1 is SNHLY and CDR2 is FYNNEI.

Details on this clone: Distinct nucleotide sequences in the sample also encode this CDR3. This chain uses TRBV27 with TRBJ1-2, with TRBD1 matching 9 bases. The ends lost 3 bases at V and 5 bases at J; junction bases unmatched: 1. The length of the CDR3 is 13 residues. The germline V gene encodes CDR1 MNHEY and CDR2 SMNVEV (reference sequence). The CDR3 DNA sequence: TGTGCCAGCAGTTTTGGGACAGGGTATGGCTACACCTTC. Protein sequence: CASSFGTGYGYTF.

This rearrangement joins TRBV28 to TRBJ2-7; 7 positions agree with TRBD2. Germline CDR1 is MDHEN and CDR2 is SYDVKM. V lost 3 bases, J lost 2 bases, and 10 bases stayed unmatched. The CDR3 consists of 16 residues. CDR3 sequence (DNA): TGTGCCAGCAGTTTGAGCGGGACTCTACGAACCTACGAGCAGTACTTC. Its translation: CASSLSGTLRTYEQYF. Using reference TRBV28 and TRBJ2-7 for the parts outside the CDR3, the full variable domain is DVKVTQSSRYLVKRTGEKVFLECVQDMDHENMFWYRQDPGLGLRLIYFSYDVKMKEKGDIPEGYSVSREKKERFSLILESASTNQTSMYLCASSLSGTLRTYEQYFGPGTRLTVT.

V and J are TRBV30 and TRBJ2-1; 9 bases align to TRBD1. CDR3 length equals 16 residues. Unmatched junction bases numbered 9, after V lost 3 bases and J lost 3 bases. Germline values: CDR1 GTSNPN, CDR2 SVGIG (reference sequence). The DNA for the CDR3 is TGTGCCTGGAGCGGGGGGCGGGGACAGGGCTACAATGAGCAGTTCTTC. Its protein is CAWSGGRGQGYNEQFF. The variable domain in full, completed from reference TRBV30 and TRBJ2-1, reads SQTIHQWPATLVQPVGSPLSLECTVEGTSNPNLYWYRQAAGRGLQLLFYSVGIGQISSEVPQNLSASRPQDRQFILSSKKLLLSDSGFYLCAWSGGRGQGYNEQFFGPGTRLTVL.

The genes are TRBV28 and TRBJ2-1; tentative D call: TRBD2 (6 bases). Germline V CDR1 and CDR2: MDHEN, SYDVKM. The CDR3 has 15 amino acids. The CDR3 bases are TGTGCTACCTTAAGGTTAGGTGGGAGGAACGATGAGCAGTTCTTC. Its protein product is CATLRLGGRNDEQFF. Using reference TRBV28 and TRBJ2-1 for the parts outside the CDR3, the full variable domain is DVKVTQSSRYLVKRTGEKVFLECVQDMDHENMFWYRQDPGLGLRLIYFSYDVKMKEKGDIPEGYSVSREKKERFSLILESASTNQTSMYLCATLRLGGRNDEQFFGPGTRLTVL.

The gene calls are TRBV21-1 and TRBJ2-3; the D call TRBD2 from the table was never checked on the DNA. TRBV21-1 is classified as a pseudogene. The CDR3 runs 17 residues. The DNA of the CDR3 is TGTGCCAGCACTGTACGAGAGGAGGGTTTAACCACAGATACGCAGTATTTT. It yields the protein CASTVREEGLTTDTQYF.

V is TRBV2 and J is TRBJ1-2; 8 bases align to TRBD1. Trimming cost V 1 base and J 0 bases; bases outside gene matches: 4. CDR3 length: 16 amino acids. CDR1 and CDR2 (germline): SNHLY, FYNNEI. CDR3 DNA sequence: TGTGCCAGCAGTGAAGGAAGGACAGGGCCTAACTATGGCTACACCTTC. This gives the protein CASSEGRTGPNYGYTF.